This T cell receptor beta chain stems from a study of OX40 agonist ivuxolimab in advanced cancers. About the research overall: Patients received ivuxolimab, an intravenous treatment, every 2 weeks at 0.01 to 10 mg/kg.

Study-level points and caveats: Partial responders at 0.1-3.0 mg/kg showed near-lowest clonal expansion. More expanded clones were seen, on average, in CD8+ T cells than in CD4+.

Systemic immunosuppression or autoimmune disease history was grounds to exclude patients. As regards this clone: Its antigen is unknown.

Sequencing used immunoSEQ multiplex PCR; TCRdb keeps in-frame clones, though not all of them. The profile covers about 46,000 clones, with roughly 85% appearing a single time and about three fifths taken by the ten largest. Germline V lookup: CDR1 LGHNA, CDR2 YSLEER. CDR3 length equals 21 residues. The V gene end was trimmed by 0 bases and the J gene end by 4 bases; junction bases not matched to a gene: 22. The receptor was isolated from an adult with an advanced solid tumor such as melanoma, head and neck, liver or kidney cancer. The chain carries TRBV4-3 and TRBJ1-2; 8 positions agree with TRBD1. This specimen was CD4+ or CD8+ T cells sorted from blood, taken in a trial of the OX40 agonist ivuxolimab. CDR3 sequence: CASSQDIGPGGPTGTIYGYTF. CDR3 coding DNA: TGCGCCAGCAGCCAAGATATAGGGCCAGGGGGCCCCACGGGAACGATCTATGGCTACACCTTC.